The 15 T cell receptor beta chains below come from one sample, sequenced in a study of T cell repertoires in cytomegalovirus infection. TCRdb re-analysed the reads in MiXCR, keeping a single row per CDR3 protein. Among more than 150,000 distinct CDR3 sequences listed, roughly 27% were seen once. Sequenced sample: PBMCs. These receptors were collected from a human donor in good health (CMV status not recorded). Some clones in this sample may be carry-over from other donors' samples.

This sequence joins TRBV15 and TRBJ2-5, with TRBD1 identical over 7 bases. After removal of 4 bases from V and 7 bases from J, the junction contained 9 bases not matched to a gene. CDR1 and CDR2 (germline): LNHNV, YYDKDF (reference sequence). CDR3 length equals 14 residues. The CDR3 reads CATSTRRGTATQYF. CDR3 in DNA: TGTGCCACCAGCACTAGAAGAGGGACAGCGACCCAGTACTTC.

The chain recombines TRBV23-1 with TRBJ2-6; 9 bases match TRBD2. TRBV23-1 is annotated as an ORF whose role is uncertain. The CDR3 consists of 19 residues. The junction had 8 bases not matched to a gene; V was cut back by 2 bases and J by 0 bases. The CDR3 DNA reads TGCGCCAGCAGTCAAACGAGACTAGCGGTCTACTCTGGGGCCAACGTCCTGACTTTC. It is translated as CASSQTRLAVYSGANVLTF.

The J gene is TRBJ2-3, the V gene TRBV20-1; possible D gene TRBD2, 5 bases. This CDR3 has 16 residues. Germline V CDR1 and CDR2: DFQATT, SNEGSKA (reference sequence). Between the trimmed V and J ends, which lost 2 bases and 2 bases, there was a span of 17 bases. The CDR3: CSARPDSSSDTDTQYF. CDR3 nucleotide sequence: TGCAGTGCTAGACCGGACTCATCTTCCGACACAGATACGCAGTATTTT.

The gene calls are TRBV19 and TRBJ1-3; D might be TRBD1 (5 bases). This CDR3 has 15 residues. Germline V gene lookup returns CDR1 LNHDA and CDR2 SQIVND (reference sequence). The V end was cut by 6 bases, the J end by 0 bases, with 12 bases between. The chain's CDR3 is CASRTPGTSGNTIYF. CDR3 DNA sequence: TGTGCCAGTAGGACGCCAGGGACCTCTGGAAACACCATATATTTT.

CDR3: CASSPSGGKQETQYF. CDR3 nucleotide sequence: TGTGCCAGCAGCCCTAGTGGGGGGAAACAAGAGACCCAGTACTTC. The rearrangement uses TRBV2 and TRBJ2-5; D perhaps matches TRBD2 (6 bases). CDR1 and CDR2 (germline): SNHLY, FYNNEI. The ends were cut back, 6 bases at V and 2 bases at J, with 16 bases in the middle. The CDR3 is 15 residues long.

The rearrangement joins TRBV4-3 to TRBJ1-4; 8 bases agree with TRBD1. The CDR3 extends over 18 amino acids. Per the germline V gene, CDR1 is LGHNA and CDR2 is YSLEER. With V trimmed by 0 bases and J by 3 bases, 9 bases remained unmatched. The CDR3: CASSQDRNRGRPNEKLFF. Written as DNA, the CDR3 is TGCGCCAGCAGCCAAGATCGTAACAGGGGGAGGCCTAATGAAAAACTGTTTTTT.

This clonotype came up a few times. The chain joins TRBV11-2 to TRBJ2-1, with 9 bases matching TRBD1. CDR1 and CDR2 from the germline V gene are SGHAT and FQNNGV. This CDR3 is built from 15 residues. V shed 5 bases, J shed 6 bases, and the junction held 8 bases outside the gene matches. The CDR3 sequence is CASSPRTGASNEQFF. In DNA, the CDR3 is TGTGCCAGCAGCCCCAGGACAGGGGCTTCCAATGAGCAGTTCTTC.

Worth noting for this clonotype: One end of the junction is discordant with germline, which a read error may explain. The chain has TRBV6-5 and TRBJ2-3; 10 bases map to TRBD1. This CDR3 is built from 14 residues. CDR1 and CDR2 (germline): MNHEY, SVGAGI. The DNA for the CDR3 is TGTGCCAGCAGCCGAACCGACAGGGGGCGAGGGTGGAATTTT. It translates to CASSRTDRGRGWNF.

In this sample, this clonotype turned up many times. The chain couples TRBV7-2 to TRBJ2-7; TRBD1 matches 7 bases. The CDR3 covers 15 residues. Per the germline V gene, CDR1 is SGHTA and CDR2 is FQGNSA. After removal of 1 base from V and 1 base from J, the junction contained 4 bases not matched to a gene. The CDR3 sequence is CASSLGPRGSYEQYF. The DNA of the CDR3 is TGTGCCAGCAGCTTAGGGCCCAGGGGGTCCTACGAGCAGTACTTC.

This clonotype was observed a few times. The chain uses TRBV7-8 and TRBJ1-6, with D tentatively TRBD1 (5 bases). The germline CDR1 and CDR2 sequences are SGHVS and FQNEAQ. The CDR3 extends over 17 amino acids. V was shortened by 5 bases and J by 0 bases, with 14 bases between the two germline ends. The CDR3 reads CASSARTGGSYNSPLHF. The DNA for the CDR3 is TGTGCCAGCAGCGCTCGGACGGGGGGCTCCTATAATTCACCCCTCCACTTT.

This clonotype has a handful of counts. V and J are TRBV19 and TRBJ2-6; D perhaps matches TRBD1 (6 bases). The CDR3 spans 17 residues. Per germline, CDR1 LNHDA and CDR2 SQIVND (reference sequence). Trimming took off 5 bases at V and 1 base at J, with 15 bases between the two ends. The CDR3 region has the DNA TGTGCCAGTAGTTCACCGGGACATAGATCTGGGGCCAACGTCCTGACTTTC. Translated: CASSSPGHRSGANVLTF.

This clonotype has only a few counts. The chain couples TRBV7-8 to TRBJ2-7; perhaps TRBD1 as D (7 bases). V lost 5 bases, J lost 4 bases, and 24 bases lay in between. From germline, CDR1 is SGHVS and CDR2 FQNEAQ. The CDR3 runs to 17 residues. The CDR3 sequence is CASSRSAGQIGGYEQYF. The CDR3 DNA follows: TGTGCCAGCAGCCGTAGCGCGGGACAGATTGGGGGTTACGAGCAGTACTTC.

This clonotype was seen more than once but under ten times. CDR3 coding DNA: TGTGCCAGCAGCCGGAGGGGGACAGGTGGCTACACCTTC. As protein: CASSRRGTGGYTF. The chain carries TRBV14 and TRBJ1-2; 8 bases line up with TRBD1. Germline trimming cut 4 bases from V and 7 bases from J; bases unmatched to any gene: 5. CDR1 is SGHDN and CDR2 is FVKESK in the germline V gene. The CDR3 spans 13 residues.

This clonotype has just one count. The CDR3 coding sequence is TGTGCCAGCAGTGAAAACAGGGGAAACATTCAGTACTTC. This gives the protein CASSENRGNIQYF. The chain combines TRBV2 with TRBJ2-4, with 7 bases that match TRBD1. This CDR3 has 13 residues. The germline CDR1 and CDR2 sequences are SNHLY and FYNNEI. J lost 6 bases, V lost 2 bases, and 1 base had no gene match.

CDR3 sequence reads: CASKTGISTDTQYF. The CDR3 nucleotides are TGTGCCAGCAAGACAGGAATAAGCACAGATACGCAGTATTTT. The chain joins TRBV6-2 or TRBV6-3 to TRBJ2-3, with D perhaps matching TRBD1 (6 bases). Germline V lookup: CDR1 MNHEY, CDR2 SVGEGT. The length of the CDR3 is 14 residues. Trimming pared 7 bases from V and 0 bases from J, leaving 11 bases between.